The rows below give T cell receptor beta chains drawn from one sample of a study of CD8 T cells in ankylosing spondylitis. Each CDR3 protein is one row after TCRdb ran MiXCR on the 5' RACE reads. The sample records 340,000 or so distinct CDR3 sequences, about 14% being singletons. Sequencing used blood, either unsorted or a sorted T cell fraction (not recorded which). These receptors were obtained from a male donor with ankylosing spondylitis or in good health (not recorded which). CDR3s include the opening cysteine and the closing phenylalanine or tryptophan. Not every row has a clone size; where given, it reads once, few, many or a size class.

j_call v_call clone_size cdr3_aa
TRBJ2-7 TRBV12-3/TRBV12-4 many CASSFLTGKGYEQYF
TRBJ1-1 TRBV29-1 few CSVGQQVLNTEAFF
TRBJ2-7 TRBV12-3/TRBV12-4 few CASSLGVGQYF
TRBJ2-1 TRBV5-1 few CASRRLAGGPRNEQFF
TRBJ1-3 TRBV6-1 few CASSVWTDSGNTIYF
TRBJ2-2 TRBV19 few CASSPRGHTGELFF
TRBJ1-1 TRBV15 . CATSRAAPTEAFF
TRBJ2-3 TRBV5-5 few CASSLDGATTDTQYF
TRBJ1-1 TRBV7-9 . CASSGAGGTEAFF
TRBJ2-3 TRBV6-1 few CASSLWEPGRASTDTQYF
TRBJ2-3 TRBV27 . CASTPGRDRLSTDTQYF
TRBJ2-2 TRBV5-6 few CASSPPTPTNTGELFF
TRBJ1-6 TRBV15 few CATSPKAGAGSPLHF
TRBJ1-1 TRBV12-3/TRBV12-4 few CASSSGILNTEAFF
TRBJ2-2 TRBV4-2 few CASSREPTSVIPPGELFF
TRBJ2-7 TRBV5-1 once CASSLDSPGTGSYEQYF
TRBJ2-1 TRBV5-1 many CASSLEAYNEQFF
TRBJ2-3 TRBV20-1 many CSAWGQGIAGSDTQYF
TRBJ2-1 TRBV20-1 . CSARGLAGAGLDEQFF
TRBJ2-3 TRBV6-5 . CASSPSVAGITDTQYF
TRBJ2-5 TRBV7-9 . CASSHRGTVLYQETQYF
TRBJ2-1 TRBV12-3/TRBV12-4 few CASSLSSWDEQFF